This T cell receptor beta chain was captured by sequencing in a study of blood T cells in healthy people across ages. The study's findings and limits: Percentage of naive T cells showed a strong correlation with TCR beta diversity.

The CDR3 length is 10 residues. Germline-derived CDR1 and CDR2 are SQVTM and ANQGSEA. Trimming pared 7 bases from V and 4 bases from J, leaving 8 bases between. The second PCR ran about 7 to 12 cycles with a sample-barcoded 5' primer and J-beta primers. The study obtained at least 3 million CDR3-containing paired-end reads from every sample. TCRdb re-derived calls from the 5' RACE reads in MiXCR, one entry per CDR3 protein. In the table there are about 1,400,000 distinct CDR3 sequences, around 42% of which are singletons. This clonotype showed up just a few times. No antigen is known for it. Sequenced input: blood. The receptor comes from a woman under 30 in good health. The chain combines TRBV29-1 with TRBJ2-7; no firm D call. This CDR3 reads CSAVGYEQYF. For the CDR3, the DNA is TGCAGCGCGGTGGGGTACGAGCAGTACTTC.